These 24 T cell receptor beta chains share one sample of origin, sequenced in a study of Tregs in tolerant kidney transplant recipients. Recipients received nonmyeloablative bone marrow transplants from related graft donors, with transient mixed chimerism. Sequenced by immunoSEQ multiplex PCR; TCRdb stores in-frame clones only, minus some. The sample has approximately 90,000 clones; under 95% are singletons. Sequenced material: CD4+ T cells from blood (PBMCs), taken 12 months after the transplant. These receptors came from a human patient who received a combined kidney and bone marrow transplant. Some T cells may trace back to the graft donor.

V gene TRBV30 combines with J gene TRBJ2-7; TRBD2 agrees at 7 bases. This CDR3 has 12 amino acids. The V segment lost 0 bases and the J segment 6 bases; nucleotides outside the gene matches: 2. The germline CDR1 and CDR2 sequences are GTSNPN and SVGIG (reference sequence). The CDR3 DNA follows: TGTGCCTGGAGTGTATCGGGAGGCGAGCAGTACTTC. Protein product: CAWSVSGGEQYF.

The gene calls are TRBV6-5 and TRBJ2-1, with a weak D call TRBD1 (6 bases). Germline values: CDR1 MNHEY, CDR2 SVGAGI. The CDR3 runs to 14 residues. Trimming pared 4 bases from V and 8 bases from J, leaving 15 bases between. DNA of the CDR3: TGTGCCAGCAGTTTTGTCCCGAACAGGGATGAGCAGTTCTTC. Encoded protein: CASSFVPNRDEQFF.

The rearrangement links TRBV30 to TRBJ2-3; D remains unclear. This CDR3 spans 14 amino acids. V shed 3 bases and J shed 2 bases, with 12 bases lying between them. In germline, CDR1 is GTSNPN, CDR2 SVGIG (reference sequence). The CDR3 coding sequence is TGTGCCTGGAGCCATAGCTGGTTCACAGATACGCAGTATTTT. As protein: CAWSHSWFTDTQYF. The complete variable domain, with remaining parts taken from reference TRBV30 and TRBJ2-3, reads SQTIHQWPATLVQPVGSPLSLECTVEGTSNPNLYWYRQAAGRGLQLLFYSVGIGQISSEVPQNLSASRPQDRQFILSSKKLLLSDSGFYLCAWSHSWFTDTQYFGPGTRLTVL.

V usage is TRBV2 and J usage is TRBJ2-2, with D unclear. Between the trimmed V and J ends, which lost 6 bases and 4 bases, there was a span of 6 bases. CDR3 length: 12 residues. Germline V gene sequence: CDR1 SNHLY, CDR2 FYNNEI. CDR3 in amino acids: CASSPVTGELFF. The CDR3 DNA is TGTGCCAGCAGCCCGGTCACCGGGGAGCTGTTTTTT. The variable domain in full, with the rest retrieved from reference TRBV2 and TRBJ2-2, is EPEVTQTPSHQVTQMGQEVILRCVPISNHLYFYWYRQILGQKVEFLVSFYNNEISEKSEIFDDQFSVERPDGSNFTLKIRSTKLEDSAMYFCASSPVTGELFFGEGSRLTVL.

This chain connects TRBV5-1 to TRBJ2-3; D not resolved. The CDR3 extends over 14 amino acids. V shed 3 bases and J shed 4 bases, with 12 bases lying between them. CDR1 is SGHRS and CDR2 is YFSETQ in the germline V gene. The CDR3 region has the DNA TGCGCCAGCAGCTCCACCCCGGGTTCAGATACGCAGTATTTT. This gives the protein CASSSTPGSDTQYF.

The chain employs TRBV5-1 and TRBJ1-2; 10 positions match TRBD1. J lost 7 bases, V lost 4 bases, and 7 bases had no gene match. CDR1 SGHRS and CDR2 YFSETQ come from the germline V gene. The CDR3 runs to 14 residues. CDR3 coding DNA: TGCGCCAGCAGCAAGGGACAGGGGAGTGGTGGCTACACCTTC. Translation: CASSKGQGSGGYTF.

V usage is TRBV6-5 and J usage is TRBJ1-1; the D is unclear. CDR3 size: 13 residues. Germline V CDR1 and CDR2: MNHEY, SVGAGI. The V end was cut by 2 bases, the J end by 7 bases, with 11 bases between. The CDR3 DNA sequence: TGTGCCAGCAGTTACCCCGGGTTGAATGAAGCTTTCTTT. The encoded protein is CASSYPGLNEAFF.

This clone was seen more than once but under ten times. V gene TRBV28 combines with J gene TRBJ1-4; D possibly corresponds to TRBD1 (6 bases). Per germline, CDR1 MDHEN and CDR2 SYDVKM. The V and J ends lost 2 bases and 12 bases respectively, with 19 bases between them. The CDR3 runs 15 residues. CDR3 nucleotide sequence: TGTGCCAGCAGTTTAGTGGACAGCCCAGGCTGGGAACTGTTTTTT. The encoded protein is CASSLVDSPGWELFF.

The CDR3, as DNA: TGTGCCAGCAGAGGGATGACAGGGTTTGGGACCCAGTACTTC. It encodes CASRGMTGFGTQYF. This chain connects TRBV2 to TRBJ2-5; 7 positions match TRBD1. The ends lost 6 bases at V and 7 bases at J; junction bases unmatched: 11. CDR1 is SNHLY and CDR2 is FYNNEI in the germline V gene. The CDR3 length is 14 residues.

The V gene is TRBV14, the J gene TRBJ2-7, with TRBD2 matching 8 bases. The V and J ends lost 4 bases and 4 bases, in that order; junction bases with no gene match: 9. The CDR3 spans 15 residues. Germline V lookup: CDR1 SGHDN, CDR2 FVKESK. The CDR3 region is CASSRLPSGSYEQYF. DNA for the CDR3: TGTGCCAGCAGCCGCCTGCCTAGCGGGTCTTACGAGCAGTACTTC.

The rearrangement uses TRBV4-1 and TRBJ2-7, with a possible D match to TRBD2 (6 bases). Germline V gene lookup returns CDR1 MGHRA and CDR2 YSYEKL. The CDR3 length is 14 residues. Trimming shortened V by 4 bases and J by 5 bases, and 15 bases separated the two germline ends. CDR3 bases: TGCGCCAGCAGCCCGAGCTGGGCGGGGAACGAGCAGTACTTC. Its protein product is CASSPSWAGNEQYF.

V is TRBV19 and J is TRBJ2-5, with 7 bases aligning to TRBD1. CDR3 length: 15 residues. The ends lost 1 base at V and 5 bases at J; junction bases unmatched: 7. Germline V gene sequence: CDR1 LNHDA, CDR2 SQIVND (reference sequence). CDR3 sequence (DNA): TGTGCCAGTAGTATAGCCGGGACAGCGAGGGAGACCCAGTACTTC. Its protein is CASSIAGTARETQYF. Full variable domain (rest looked up from reference TRBV19 and TRBJ2-5): DGGITQSPKYLFRKEGQNVTLSCEQNLNHDAMYWYRQDPGQGLRLIYYSQIVNDFQKGDIAEGYSVSREKKESFPLTVTSAQKNPTAFYLCASSIAGTARETQYFGPGTRLLVL.

This clone was seen a single time. Germline and junction disagree at one end, which may indicate a read error. The sample has other DNA sequences that encode this CDR3 too. This rearrangement joins TRBV7-2 to TRBJ1-6; D ambiguous. The germline V gene has CDR1 SGHTA and CDR2 FQGNSA. The CDR3 totals 14 residues. CDR3 in DNA: TGTGCCAGCAGCCCCCATCAGAATAATTCCCCCCTCCACTTT. The encoded protein is CASSPHQNNSPLHF.

This clone occurred once. The chain combines TRBV5-5 with TRBJ2-1, with 10 bases aligning to TRBD2. V lost 1 base to trimming and J lost 3 bases; unmatched junction nucleotides: 4. The CDR3 is made up of 16 amino acids. CDR1 and CDR2 (germline): SGHKS, YYEKEE (reference sequence). CDR3 DNA sequence: TGTGCCAGCAGCTTGTTGAGCGGGAGGGACTACAATGAGCAGTTCTTC. Translation: CASSLLSGRDYNEQFF. Full variable domain (remainder filled in from reference TRBV5-5 and TRBJ2-1): DAGVTQSPTHLIKTRGQQVTLRCSPISGHKSVSWYQQVLGQGPQFIFQYYEKEERGRGNFPDRFSARQFPNYSSELNVNALLLGDSALYLCASSLLSGRDYNEQFFGPGTRLTVL.

The chain combines TRBV10-2 with TRBJ2-4; no clear D. CDR1 and CDR2 (germline): WSHSY, SAAADI. This CDR3 has 15 amino acids. V lost 8 bases and J lost 0, with 14 bases in between. The CDR3 loop is CASSVPKLAKNIQYF. CDR3 sequence (DNA): TGCGCCAGCTCGGTGCCGAAACTAGCCAAAAACATTCAGTACTTC.

The chain has TRBV20-1 and TRBJ1-1, with no clear D. The CDR3 sequence is 11 residues long. Germline V gene data show CDR1 as DFQATT and CDR2 as SNEGSKA (reference sequence). V was shortened by 4 bases and J by 5 bases, with 8 bases between the two germline ends. In DNA, the CDR3 is TGCAGTGCTACCCTTCGGACTGAAGCTTTCTTT. This encodes CSATLRTEAFF.

The V call is TRBV18, the J call TRBJ1-2, with TRBD1 matching 9 bases. Germline V gene data show CDR1 as KGHSH and CDR2 as LQKENI. V lost 4 bases and J lost 1; bases outside the gene matches: 7. The CDR3 totals 16 residues. CDR3 in amino acids: CASSQGTGFNNYGYTF. The CDR3 nucleotides read TGTGCCAGCTCACAGGGGACAGGGTTCAATAACTATGGCTACACCTTC. Looking up the rest from reference TRBV18 and TRBJ1-2 gives the full variable domain: NAGVMQNPRHLVRRRGQEARLRCSPMKGHSHVYWYRQLPEEGLKFMVYLQKENIIDESGMPKERFSAEFPKEGPSILRIQQVVRGDSAAYFCASSQGTGFNNYGYTFGSGTRLTVV.

The sample holds one count of this clone. J is TRBJ2-2 and V is TRBV7-8; 11 bases map to TRBD2. Germline V gene lookup returns CDR1 SGHVS and CDR2 FQNEAQ. J lost 0 bases, V lost 5 bases, and 8 bases had no gene match. The CDR3 has 18 residues. CDR3 in DNA: TGTGCCAGCAGCAAAAAGACTAGCGGGGCGTCGAACACCGGGGAGCTGTTTTTT. This translates into CASSKKTSGASNTGELFF.

Remarks on this clone: Other DNA variants within this sample encode the same CDR3. This rearrangement joins TRBV18 to TRBJ2-3; 8 positions agree with TRBD1. The CDR3 length is 15 residues. V trimming: 2 bases; J trimming: 3 bases; junction bases outside the gene matches: 4. Per germline, CDR1 KGHSH and CDR2 LQKENI. The CDR3 region has the DNA TGTGCCAGCTCACCAAGACAGGGGCGGACAGATACGCAGTATTTT. As protein: CASSPRQGRTDTQYF.

V usage is TRBV9 and J usage is TRBJ1-2; 8 bases map to TRBD1. The V gene end was trimmed by 2 bases and the J gene end by 2 bases; junction bases not matched to a gene: 2. The CDR3 has 14 amino acids. Germline V lookup: CDR1 SGDLS, CDR2 YYNGEE. Here the CDR3 reads CASSVGQGNYGYTF. CDR3 bases: TGTGCCAGCAGCGTCGGACAGGGAAACTATGGCTACACCTTC.

The chain has TRBV19 and TRBJ1-2; 9 bases align to TRBD1. Germline V lookup: CDR1 LNHDA, CDR2 SQIVND (reference sequence). V lost 10 bases to trimming and J lost 4 bases; unmatched junction nucleotides: 13. The CDR3 has 15 amino acids. The DNA of the CDR3 is TGTGCCACTGAACTAACAGGGGGCGTCTCCTATGGCTACACCTTC. This encodes CATELTGGVSYGYTF.

A remark on this clone: At one end the junction does not follow the germline gene, possibly because of a read error. The chain links TRBV6-6 to TRBJ1-5; 8 bases match TRBD1. Germline values: CDR1 MNHNY, CDR2 SVGAGI (reference sequence). CDR3 length equals 16 residues. CDR3 DNA: TGTGCCAGCAATTACCGGACAGGGACGACCAATCAGCCCCAGCATTTT. Its protein is CASNYRTGTTNQPQHF.

This chain joins TRBV18 and TRBJ1-5, with TRBD1 matching 7 bases. V lost 5 bases to trimming and J lost 5 bases; unmatched junction nucleotides: 6. The CDR3 is 14 amino acids. Germline CDR1 and CDR2: KGHSH and LQKENI. The CDR3 spells CASSEQGFDQPQHF. DNA of the CDR3: TGTGCCAGCTCAGAACAGGGGTTCGATCAGCCCCAGCATTTT.

The genes are TRBV19 and TRBJ1-2, with 8 positions matching TRBD1. CDR1 is LNHDA and CDR2 is SQIVND in the germline V gene (reference sequence). The CDR3 sequence is 13 residues long. V was clipped by 6 bases and J by 6 bases; unmatched bases: 6. CDR3 coding DNA: TGTGCCAGTAGCGACAGGGGAGGCGATGGCTACACCTTC. Its translation is CASSDRGGDGYTF. Looking up the rest from reference TRBV19 and TRBJ1-2 gives the full variable domain: DGGITQSPKYLFRKEGQNVTLSCEQNLNHDAMYWYRQDPGQGLRLIYYSQIVNDFQKGDIAEGYSVSREKKESFPLTVTSAQKNPTAFYLCASSDRGGDGYTFGSGTRLTVV.